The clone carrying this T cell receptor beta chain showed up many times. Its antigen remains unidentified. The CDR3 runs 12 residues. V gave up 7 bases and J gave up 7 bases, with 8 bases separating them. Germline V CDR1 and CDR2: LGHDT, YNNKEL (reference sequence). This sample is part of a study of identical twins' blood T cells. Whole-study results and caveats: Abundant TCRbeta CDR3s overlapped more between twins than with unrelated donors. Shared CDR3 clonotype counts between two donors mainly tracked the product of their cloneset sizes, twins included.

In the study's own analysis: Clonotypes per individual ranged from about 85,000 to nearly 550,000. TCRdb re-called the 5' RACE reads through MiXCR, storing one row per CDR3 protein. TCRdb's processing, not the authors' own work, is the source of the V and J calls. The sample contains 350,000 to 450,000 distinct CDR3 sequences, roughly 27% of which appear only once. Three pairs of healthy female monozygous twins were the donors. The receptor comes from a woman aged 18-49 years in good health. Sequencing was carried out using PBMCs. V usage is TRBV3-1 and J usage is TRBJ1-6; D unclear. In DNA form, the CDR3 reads TGTGCCAGCAACACCGGAAATTCACCCCTCCACTTT. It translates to CASNTGNSPLHF.